Below are 21 T cell receptor beta chains sequenced from a single sample in a study of T cell responses to AZD1222 COVID-19 vaccine. TCRdb's table, derived via immunoSEQ multiplex PCR, lists solely in-frame clones and lacks some. The sample records roughly 67,000 clones, around 88% being singletons. The specimen comprised peripheral blood, sampled on day 0 of AZD1222 vaccination. The receptors were gathered from an adult in good health.

The rearrangement links TRBV5-4 to TRBJ1-2; 9 nucleotides agree with TRBD1. The CDR3 totals 14 residues. Germline V lookup: CDR1 SGHNT, CDR2 YYREEE (reference sequence). V dropped 0 bases and J dropped 6; count of bases not matched to a gene: 3. This CDR3 is CASSLGDRAHGYTF. Written as DNA, the CDR3 is TGTGCCAGCAGCTTGGGGGACAGGGCCCATGGCTACACCTTC.

CDR3 in amino acids: CASTRTGSNTEAFF. In nucleotides, the CDR3 is TGTGCCAGCACCCGGACAGGTTCGAACACTGAAGCTTTCTTT. The gene calls are TRBV7-9 and TRBJ1-1; 7 nucleotides align to TRBD1. With V trimmed by 7 bases and J by 1 base, 6 bases remained unmatched. The CDR3 runs to 14 residues. Germline values: CDR1 SEHNR, CDR2 FQNEAQ (reference sequence).

The chain combines TRBV5-4 with TRBJ2-3; TRBD1 aligns across 10 bases. The trim removed 2 bases at V and 6 bases at J, leaving 6 bases unmatched. Germline V lookup: CDR1 SGHNT, CDR2 YYREEE (reference sequence). The CDR3 extends over 15 amino acids. CDR3 in amino acids: CASSFRGQGGDTQYF. The CDR3 region has the DNA TGTGCCAGCAGCTTCCGAGGACAGGGGGGGGATACGCAGTATTTT. Full variable domain (remainder filled in from reference TRBV5-4 and TRBJ2-3): ETGVTQSPTHLIKTRGQQVTLRCSSQSGHNTVSWYQQALGQGPQFIFQYYREEENGRGNFPPRFSGLQFPNYSSELNVNALELDDSALYLCASSFRGQGGDTQYFGPGTRLTVL.

The rearrangement links TRBV2 to TRBJ2-7, with TRBD1 matching 9 bases. Losses at the gene ends were 6 bases for V and 2 bases for J; bases not matched to a gene: 5. Germline CDR1 and CDR2: SNHLY and FYNNEI. This CDR3 region has 14 residues. CDR3 sequence reads: CASRGQGSAYEQYF. CDR3 DNA sequence: TGTGCCAGCAGAGGACAGGGGAGCGCCTACGAGCAGTACTTC. Combining the CDR3 with reference TRBV2 and TRBJ2-7 gives the whole variable domain EPEVTQTPSHQVTQMGQEVILRCVPISNHLYFYWYRQILGQKVEFLVSFYNNEISEKSEIFDDQFSVERPDGSNFTLKIRSTKLEDSAMYFCASRGQGSAYEQYFGPGTRLTVT.

This chain uses TRBV5-6 with TRBJ1-4; D not resolved. Germline V gene sequence: CDR1 SGHDT, CDR2 YYEEEE. V was trimmed by 0 bases and J by 8 bases, leaving 8 bases between them. The CDR3 extends over 13 amino acids. CDR3 amino acids: CASSLAGGEKLFF. In DNA form, the CDR3 reads TGTGCCAGCAGCTTGGCAGGCGGCGAAAAACTGTTTTTT.

The chain couples TRBV27 to TRBJ1-1; TRBD1 matches at 12 bases. The germline V gene encodes CDR1 MNHEY and CDR2 SMNVEV (reference sequence). The CDR3 runs 15 residues. The junction had 4 bases not matched to a gene; V was cut back by 4 bases and J by 4 bases. The CDR3 protein is CASSWDRGLGTEAFF. Written as DNA, the CDR3 is TGTGCCAGCAGTTGGGACAGGGGGCTGGGCACTGAAGCTTTCTTT.

The CDR3 here is CASSQAQGIGTEAFF. Here the CDR3 DNA reads TGTGCCAGCTCGCAAGCACAGGGGATCGGCACTGAAGCTTTCTTT. This chain joins TRBV18 and TRBJ1-1; TRBD1 matches at 7 bases. The CDR3 runs to 15 residues. Germline CDR1 KGHSH, CDR2 LQKENI. V dropped 6 bases and J dropped 4; count of bases not matched to a gene: 11.

This sequence joins TRBV5-1 and TRBJ2-1; unclear D gene. Germline CDR1 and CDR2: SGHRS and YFSETQ. Trimming cost V 2 bases and J 0 bases, with 9 bases left between them. This CDR3 contains 15 residues. CDR3 nucleotide sequence: TGCGCCAGCAGCTTCGGTGGAGACTCCTACAATGAGCAGTTCTTC. It encodes CASSFGGDSYNEQFF.

V and J are TRBV25-1 and TRBJ2-5, with 11 bases aligning to TRBD2. V gave up 6 bases and J gave up 2 bases; unmatched junction bases: 11. This CDR3 comprises 17 residues. The germline V gene has CDR1 MGHDK and CDR2 SYGVNS. CDR3 sequence: CASSDRLAGSGQETQYF. The DNA for the CDR3 is TGTGCCAGCAGCGATAGACTAGCGGGAAGTGGTCAAGAGACCCAGTACTTC.

V is TRBV6-1 and J is TRBJ1-6, with a weak D call TRBD1 (6 bases). Germline V gene sequence: CDR1 MNHNS, CDR2 SASEGT. The CDR3 has 14 amino acids. V shed 2 bases and J shed 7 bases, with 9 bases lying between them. This CDR3 reads CASSERTVNSPLHF. In DNA, the CDR3 is TGTGCCAGCAGTGAACGGACAGTAAATTCACCCCTCCACTTT.

The chain uses TRBV25-1 and TRBJ2-3; D is undetermined. The CDR3 loop spans 14 amino acids. Deletions cut 3 bases from V and 1 base from J, with 8 bases between. Germline CDR1 reads MGHDK; CDR2 reads SYGVNS. The CDR3 bases are TGTGCCAGCAGTGACTCCCTGGGCACAGATACGCAGTATTTT. Protein sequence: CASSDSLGTDTQYF.

The chain is built from TRBV5-1 and TRBJ2-1; 11 positions agree with TRBD1. The CDR3 contains 16 residues. In germline, CDR1 is SGHRS, CDR2 YFSETQ. Trimming took 0 bases from V and 5 from J; bases not matched to a gene: 4. As DNA, the CDR3 is TGCGCCAGCAGCTTGGTCGGGACAGGGGGTAACAATGAGCAGTTCTTC. It yields the protein CASSLVGTGGNNEQFF.

This clone has more than one count but fewer than ten. The chain has TRBV5-1 and TRBJ1-2; a weak D match, TRBD1 (6 bases). Trimming removed 4 bases from V and 2 bases from J, with 15 bases in between. The CDR3 length is 15 residues. Germline V gene lookup returns CDR1 SGHRS and CDR2 YFSETQ. This chain's CDR3 is CASSRGDTLNYGYTF. CDR3 sequence (DNA): TGCGCCAGCAGCCGTGGGGACACCTTGAACTATGGCTACACCTTC. Together with reference TRBV5-1 and TRBJ1-2, the CDR3 gives the full variable domain: KAGVTQTPRYLIKTRGQQVTLSCSPISGHRSVSWYQQTPGQGLQFLFEYFSETQRNKGNFPGRFSGRQFSNSRSEMNVSTLELGDSALYLCASSRGDTLNYGYTFGSGTRLTVV.

The rearrangement uses TRBV7-3 and TRBJ2-3; tentative D call: TRBD2 (5 bases). Trimming cost V 2 bases and J 7 bases, with 10 bases left between them. CDR1 is SGHTA, CDR2 FQGTGA, per germline. CDR3 size: 13 residues. The CDR3 DNA reads TGTGCCAGCAGCTTAGGGAGACAAAATACGCAGTATTTT. Translating gives CASSLGRQNTQYF.

The chain is built from TRBV11-2 and TRBJ2-7; 7 bases map to TRBD1. The CDR3 loop spans 15 amino acids. CDR1 SGHAT and CDR2 FQNNGV come from the germline V gene. J was trimmed by 2 bases and V by 5 bases; bases with no gene match: 9. The CDR3 loop reads CASSLNPGTAYEQYF. In DNA form, the CDR3 reads TGTGCCAGCAGCCTAAACCCCGGGACAGCCTACGAGCAGTACTTC.

The CDR3 sequence: CASSSTSYNEQFF. CDR3 nucleotides: TGTGCCAGCAGCTCGACTTCTTACAATGAGCAGTTCTTC. The chain has TRBV11-3 and TRBJ2-1; D unresolved. The length of the CDR3 is 13 residues. Germline CDR1 SGHNT, CDR2 YENEEA. The V end was cut by 4 bases, the J end by 4 bases, with 8 bases between.

The chain couples TRBV6-4 to TRBJ1-2; the match to TRBD1 covers 7 bases. The CDR3 is 14 amino acids. The J segment lost 7 bases and the V segment lost 6 bases, leaving 11 bases of the junction unmatched. The germline V gene encodes CDR1 MRHNA and CDR2 SNTAGT. The CDR3 spells CASSLNRGLSGYTF. The CDR3, as DNA: TGTGCCAGCAGCCTAAACAGGGGATTGTCTGGCTACACCTTC.

V and J are TRBV11-2 and TRBJ2-5, with no clear D. CDR1 and CDR2 from the germline V gene are SGHAT and FQNNGV. The CDR3 spans 15 residues. Deletions cut 2 bases from V and 4 bases from J, with 14 bases between. CDR3 bases: TGTGCCAGCAGCTTATTTTTGAGACCGGGAGAGACCCAGTACTTC. Residues: CASSLFLRPGETQYF.

In this sample, this clone turned up once. The chain links TRBV30 to TRBJ1-5, with D maybe TRBD1 (5 bases). Trimming took off 4 bases at V and 2 bases at J, with 12 bases between the two ends. Per germline, CDR1 GTSNPN and CDR2 SVGIG (reference sequence). This CDR3 is 14 amino acids long. The DNA of the CDR3 is TGTGCCTGGAAGGGCACGGGGGGCAATCAGCCCCAGCATTTT. Its protein is CAWKGTGGNQPQHF.

This clone appeared a single time. The chain uses TRBV19 and TRBJ2-3, with 12 bases fitting TRBD2. CDR3 length equals 15 residues. J gave up 4 bases and V 3 bases, and 2 bases lay outside the gene matches. Germline CDR1 is LNHDA and CDR2 is SQIVND (reference sequence). DNA for the CDR3: TGTGCCAGTAGTATTGCTAGCGGGGGGGCAGATACGCAGTATTTT. It codes for CASSIASGGADTQYF.

This clone was found a few times. The chain links TRBV5-6 to TRBJ2-7, with D uncertain. The CDR3 is 14 amino acids. Germline CDR1 and CDR2: SGHDT and YYEEEE. V lost 3 bases and J 0 bases, leaving 10 bases between the germline ends. This chain's CDR3 is CASSSDLSSYEQYF. CDR3 nucleotides: TGTGCCAGCAGCTCGGACCTGAGCTCCTACGAGCAGTACTTC.